This TCR beta chain comes out of a study of CD8 T cells in ankylosing spondylitis. Study results and caveats: Disease-linked clones bore a CD8+ phenotype, appearing relatively rarely in peripheral blood.

This clonotype was seen a handful of times. Its specificity is not known. TCR beta libraries were made by quantitative 5'-RACE with molecular barcodes. In TCRdb, the 5' RACE reads were re-called with MiXCR into one record per CDR3 protein. The sample yields about 160,000 distinct CDR3 sequences, about a sixth seen once. The CDR3 has 13 residues. V lost 8 bases to trimming and J lost 7 bases, with 17 bases between them. Germline lookup yields CDR1 GTSNPN and CDR2 SVGIG (reference sequence). V and J are TRBV30 and TRBJ2-2; D unresolved. Sequencing used blood, either unsorted or a sorted T cell fraction (not recorded which). The sequence was obtained from a male donor with ankylosing spondylitis or in good health (not recorded which). CDR3 region: CAEPGPRSGELFF. The CDR3 DNA sequence: TGTGCCGAACCGGGCCCCAGGAGCGGGGAGCTGTTTTTT.